The rows below give T cell receptor beta chains drawn from one sample of a study of Graves' ophthalmopathy and Graves' hyperthyroidism. MiXCR was run by TCRdb on the multiplex PCR reads, yielding one entry per CDR3 protein. The data show about 500,000 distinct CDR3 sequences, 35% to 45% seen once. Source material: peripheral blood or thyroid tissue (not recorded which). The receptors shown here come from an adult man with Graves' hyperthyroidism. Each CDR3 is given with its conserved first and last residue. Each record gives: J gene, V gene, clone size, CDR3 protein. The size of a clone is reported for some rows only, either as once, few or many, or as a class for expanded clones.

TRBJ1-2	TRBV12-3/TRBV12-4	many	CASSEGWGYGYTF
TRBJ1-2	TRBV11-2	many	CASSPTPNYGYTF
TRBJ2-7	TRBV2	few	CASSYRGQGKNEQYF
TRBJ2-2	TRBV7-9	once	CASSLEGAWTGEPFF
TRBJ1-5	TRBV28	few	CASSTNGKPQHF
TRBJ1-5	TRBV6-1	few	CASRTQGGNQPQHF
TRBJ2-5	TRBV28	few	CASSSDPTGRETQYF
TRBJ1-5	TRBV11-2	many	CASSLDAAGPQHF
TRBJ1-1	TRBV20-1	many	CSAETGLASEAFF
TRBJ2-5	TRBV7-6	-	CASSYGTGVGETQYF
TRBJ2-2	TRBV5-1	-	CASSLGLAGYAGDTGELFF
TRBJ2-7	TRBV15	-	CATSRGQGDHEQYF
TRBJ1-5	TRBV19	few	CAWDLTGRRQPQHF
TRBJ2-7	TRBV6-1	many	CATTGNLIYEQYF
TRBJ2-7	TRBV6-5	-	CASSYVTATSGVYEQYF
TRBJ1-4	TRBV10-2	many	CASSEENRGEGEKLFF
TRBJ1-2	TRBV7-2	few	CASSLGQVGGYTF
TRBJ1-4	TRBV12-3/TRBV12-4	-	CASSLGQAEKLFF
TRBJ1-5	TRBV20-1	many	CSATGQGALSNQPQHF
TRBJ2-6	TRBV11-3	many	CASSLEAGANVLTF
TRBJ2-7	TRBV10-1	-	CASHRGFDGYEQYF
TRBJ2-3	TRBV9	few	CASSLHEGSTDTQYF
TRBJ2-2	TRBV7-2	many	CASSNPSFGGELFF
TRBJ2-2	TRBV24-1	-	CATSDPETGSGELFF
TRBJ1-1	TRBV16	many	CASSQGQGFTEAFF
TRBJ2-7	TRBV7-9	-	CAASGTDYEQYF
TRBJ2-5	TRBV7-3	many	CASSPHPGAQYF
TRBJ2-7	TRBV5-8	many	CASSSGQGLRDEQYF
TRBJ1-1	TRBV2	-	CASTRDTEAFF
TRBJ1-1	TRBV29-1	-	CSLEGQGTEAFF
TRBJ2-2	TRBV7-2	few	CASSQTSGINTGELFF
TRBJ2-6	TRBV3-1	many	CASSQGTGTGGANVLTF
TRBJ1-5	TRBV29-1	-	CSLGRQPQHF
TRBJ2-2	TRBV7-9	many	CASSPYFTGELFF
TRBJ1-6	TRBV25-1	many	CASSDAGGSFSPLHF
TRBJ1-1	TRBV5-5	-	CACSLDAYGGLNTEAFF
TRBJ2-7	TRBV14	many	CASSQTPYEQYF
TRBJ2-7	TRBV7-9	few	CASSHGTVLYEQYF
TRBJ2-2	TRBV2	-	CASWGLGKHTGELFF
TRBJ1-4	TRBV7-9	-	CASSQEGTGFPGKLFF
TRBJ1-6	TRBV25-1	many	CASSHIGDNSPLHF
TRBJ1-2	TRBV15	many	CATSRVGGDGYTF
TRBJ1-2	TRBV6-5	many	CASNSPGGVDGYTF
TRBJ2-7	TRBV7-8	-	CASSERLGGLNEQYF
TRBJ2-2	TRBV29-1	-	CSVVLTGELFF
TRBJ2-2	TRBV29-1	-	CSVGSQGAVGELFF
TRBJ2-7	TRBV7-9	many	CASSSTGVAYEQYF
TRBJ1-3	TRBV5-4	many	CASSLDRTPGNTIYF
TRBJ1-2	TRBV15	many	CATSRDRTGGFYTF
TRBJ2-3	TRBV24-1	-	CATKGVTDTQYF
TRBJ2-3	TRBV2	once	CAGSTGRTQYF
TRBJ2-2	TRBV5-1	many	CASTPVGGAGELFF
TRBJ1-2	TRBV12-3/TRBV12-4	-	CASSRTSGGSGYTF
TRBJ2-7	TRBV7-9	-	CAWCRDANERYF
TRBJ2-7	TRBV7-4	-	CASSRQGYGQYF
TRBJ1-6	TRBV27	few	CASSRTGTGTSPLHF